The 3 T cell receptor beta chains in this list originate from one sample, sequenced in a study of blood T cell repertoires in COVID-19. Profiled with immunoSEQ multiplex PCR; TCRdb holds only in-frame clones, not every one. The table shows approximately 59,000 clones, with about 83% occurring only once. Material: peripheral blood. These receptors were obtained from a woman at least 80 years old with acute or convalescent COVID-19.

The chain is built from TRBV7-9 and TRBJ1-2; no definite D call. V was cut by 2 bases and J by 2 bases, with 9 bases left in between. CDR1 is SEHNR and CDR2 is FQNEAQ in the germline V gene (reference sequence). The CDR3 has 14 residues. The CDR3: CASSLFAANYGYTF. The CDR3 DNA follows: TGTGCCAGCAGCTTATTTGCGGCCAACTATGGCTACACCTTC.

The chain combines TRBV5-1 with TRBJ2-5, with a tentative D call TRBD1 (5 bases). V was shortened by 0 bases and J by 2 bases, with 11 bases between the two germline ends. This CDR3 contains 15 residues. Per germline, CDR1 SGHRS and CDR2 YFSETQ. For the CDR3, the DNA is TGCGCCAGCAGCTTGGATAGACAGCAACAAGAGACCCAGTACTTC. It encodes CASSLDRQQQETQYF.

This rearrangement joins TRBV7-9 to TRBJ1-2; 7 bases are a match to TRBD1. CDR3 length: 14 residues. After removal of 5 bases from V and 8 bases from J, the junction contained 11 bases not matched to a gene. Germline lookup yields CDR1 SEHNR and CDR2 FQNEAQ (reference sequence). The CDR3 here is CASSPETGLRGYTF. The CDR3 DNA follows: TGTGCCAGCAGCCCGGAGACAGGGCTACGCGGCTACACCTTC.